This T cell receptor beta chain emerged from a study of T cell responses to AZD1222 COVID-19 vaccine. The study, taken as a whole, reports: White British donors predominated, females outnumbered males, and clonal diversity was possibly underestimated. The repertoires were collected only after the peak T cell response. The study reported that nearly half of spike-specific TCRs target unmutated variant regions.

Assay: immunoSEQ multiplex PCR; the TCRdb copy retains only in-frame clones and omits some. The sample lists 65,000 to 70,000 clones; around four fifths were seen once. About this clone: The antigen is unknown.

Germline V gives CDR1 GTSNPN, CDR2 SVGIG (reference sequence). V shed 2 bases and J 7 bases; nucleotides not matched to a gene: 6. The CDR3 loop spans 13 amino acids. The receptor comes from an adult who received the AZD1222 COVID-19 vaccine. The sequencing here drew on peripheral blood, taken 28 days after the second AZD1222 dose. This chain joins TRBV30 and TRBJ1-2; 8 nucleotides agree with TRBD1. The CDR3 sequence: CAWSPGQGSGYTF. The CDR3 DNA reads as TGTGCCTGGAGTCCAGGACAGGGAAGTGGCTACACCTTC.